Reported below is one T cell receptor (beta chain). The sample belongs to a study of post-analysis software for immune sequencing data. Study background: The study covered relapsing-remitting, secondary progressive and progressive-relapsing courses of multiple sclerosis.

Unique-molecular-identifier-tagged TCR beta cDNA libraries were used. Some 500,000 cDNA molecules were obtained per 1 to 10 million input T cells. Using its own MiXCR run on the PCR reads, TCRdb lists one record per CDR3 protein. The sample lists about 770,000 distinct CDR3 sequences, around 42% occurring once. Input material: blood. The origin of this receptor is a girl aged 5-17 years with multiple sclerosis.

The chain's CDR3 is CASSYGQGMRETQYF. The DNA of the CDR3 is TGTGCCAGCAGCTACGGACAGGGGATGCGGGAGACCCAGTACTTC. V usage is TRBV7-9 and J usage is TRBJ2-5; 9 nucleotides align to TRBD1. The CDR3 runs to 15 residues. Unmatched junction bases numbered 8, after V lost 4 bases and J lost 5 bases. Germline loops: CDR1 SEHNR, CDR2 FQNEAQ (reference sequence). Full variable domain (remainder filled in from reference TRBV7-9 and TRBJ2-5): DTGVSQNPRHKITKRGQNVTFRCDPISEHNRLYWYRQTLGQGPEFLTYFQNEAQLEKSRLLSDRFSAERPKGSFSTLEIQRTEQGDSAMYLCASSYGQGMRETQYFGPGTRLLVL.